This T cell receptor beta chain was captured by sequencing in a study of blood T cells in healthy people across ages. The V segment lost 8 bases and the J segment 5 bases; nucleotides outside the gene matches: 3. This CDR3 is built from 12 residues. Germline values: CDR1 MRHNA, CDR2 SNTAGT. Concerning this clonotype: Its specificity is unknown.

Through a sample-barcoded 5' primer and a J-beta primer mix, a second PCR was run for roughly 7 to 12 cycles. Each cDNA molecule, via a template-switch adaptor with 12 random nucleotides, was tagged. TCRdb ran MiXCR on the 5' RACE reads and lists one entry per CDR3 protein. The data hold roughly 1,300,000 distinct CDR3 sequences, with around 59% observed a single time. Study findings and constraints: CMV infection status of these donors was not known.

Sequenced material: blood. This chain uses TRBV6-4 with TRBJ2-4; 7 bases are a match to TRBD1. The sequence derives from a man aged 18 to 29 in good health. CDR3 amino acids: CASRDRENIQYF. The DNA for the CDR3 is TGTGCCAGCCGGGACAGAGAAAACATTCAGTACTTC.